Listed below are T cell receptor beta chains from one sample, sequenced in a study of beta chain features in type 1 diabetes. TCRdb's copy holds only in-frame clones and misses some; the assay was immunoSEQ multiplex PCR. Of 300,000 to 400,000 clones in the sample, 9.3% are singletons; the top ten hold less than 1.2%. Specimen: central memory CD4+ T cells from blood. The receptors stem from a man aged 30 to 39 with type 1 diabetes. Both conserved end residues are part of each CDR3. The D gene is left open where the match is weak. Size values are once, few and many counts, or a class for expanded clones, and some rows have none.

V	D	J	size	CDR3	DNA
TRBV7-2	NA	TRBJ2-1	few	CASSLGLKRTNEQFF	TGTGCCAGCAGCTTAGGACTGAAGCGTACCAATGAGCAGTTCTTC
TRBV30	NA	TRBJ2-2	NA	CAWSDRPFPGGTPGSCFF	NA
TRBV5-4	TRBD2	TRBJ2-3	many	CASSLGASGGTDTQYF	TGTGCCAGCAGCTTGGGGGCTAGCGGGGGCACAGATACGCAGTATTTT
TRBV5-8	TRBD1	TRBJ2-7	NA	CASSFYRGQESYEQYF	TGTGCCAGCAGCTTTTACAGGGGACAGGAGTCCTACGAGCAGTACTTC
TRBV7-9	TRBD1	TRBJ2-6	NA	CASSPGTGGSNVLTF	TGTGCCAGCAGCCCCGGGACAGGGGGCTCCAACGTCCTGACTTTC
TRBV7-2	NA	TRBJ2-5	NA	CASSLSTRETQYF	TGTGCCAGCAGCCTTTCGACGAGGGAGACCCAGTACTTC
TRBV6-1	TRBD1	TRBJ2-7	NA	CASTQDRIVYEQYF	TGTGCCAGCACCCAGGACAGGATAGTCTACGAGCAGTACTTC
TRBV4-3	TRBD1	TRBJ1-5	NA	CASSHGQGGQPQHF	TGCGCCAGCAGCCACGGACAGGGCGGTCAGCCCCAGCATTTT
TRBV7-9	NA	TRBJ1-2	NA	CASSRGTSGWGYTF	TGTGCCAGCAGTAGGGGCACCTCCGGCTGGGGCTACACCTTC
TRBV6-6	NA	TRBJ2-7	NA	CASRRTGLSFGEQYF	TGTGCCAGCAGGCGGACGGGGCTTTCTTTCGGCGAGCAGTACTTC
TRBV2	NA	TRBJ1-1	many	CASSEQVNTEAFF	TGTGCCAGCAGTGAGCAGGTGAACACTGAAGCTTTCTTT
TRBV15	NA	TRBJ2-2	NA	CATSRDQRSQRFGELFF	TGTGCCACCAGCAGAGATCAGCGGTCCCAGCGATTCGGGGAGCTGTTTTTT
TRBV20-1	NA	TRBJ2-7	few	CSAGRGGEQYF	TGCAGTGCTGGCCGTGGGGGCGAGCAGTACTTC
TRBV7-8	NA	TRBJ2-6	NA	CASSFGASGANVLTF	TGTGCCAGCAGCTTTGGGGCATCTGGGGCCAACGTCCTGACTTTC
TRBV4-3	NA	TRBJ2-2	few	CASSRTTGSNTGELFF	TGCGCCAGCAGCCGGACCACGGGCTCGAACACCGGGGAGCTGTTTTTT
TRBV14	NA	TRBJ2-7	NA	CASSQGGTVSSYEQYF	TGTGCCAGCAGCCAGGGAGGGACAGTCTCCTCCTACGAGCAGTACTTC
TRBV10-2	NA	TRBJ2-3	few	CASSEGRGGTDTQYF	TGCGCCAGCAGTGAAGGTCGCGGGGGCACAGATACGCAGTATTTT
TRBV7-2	NA	TRBJ2-5	NA	CASSPLSLAETQYF	TGTGCCAGCAGCCCCCTGTCCCTAGCGGAGACCCAGTACTTC
TRBV7-2	NA	TRBJ2-7	NA	CASSYSPASSYEQYF	TGTGCCAGCAGCTACTCCCCCGCAAGCTCCTACGAGCAGTACTTC
TRBV7-2	NA	TRBJ1-1	NA	CASKIQENTEAFF	TGTGCCAGCAAAATACAGGAGAACACTGAAGCTTTCTTT
TRBV5-1	TRBD1	TRBJ1-3	NA	CASSLGQGHTIYF	TGCGCCAGCAGCCTAGGACAGGGCCACACCATATATTTT
TRBV2	TRBD1	TRBJ2-7	few	CASSEIGQGEQYF	TGTGCCAGCAGTGAAATCGGACAGGGGGAGCAGTACTTC
TRBV11-2	NA	TRBJ1-4	few	CASSLSGLNEKLFF	TGTGCCAGCAGCTTAAGCGGGCTTAATGAAAAACTGTTTTTT
TRBV19	NA	TRBJ1-5	few	CASGDGPYQPQHF	TGTGCCAGTGGGGACGGTCCTTATCAGCCCCAGCATTTT
TRBV23-1	NA	TRBJ2-7	NA	CASSPWDRLSYEQYF	TGCGCCAGCAGTCCGTGGGACCGCCTCTCCTACGAGCAGTACTTC
TRBV9	NA	TRBJ2-3	many	CASSALDTQYF	TGTGCCAGCAGCGCTTTGGATACGCAGTATTTT
TRBV27	NA	TRBJ1-5	many	CATTMVGGGQPQHF	TGTGCCACGACGATGGTTGGGGGCGGGCAGCCCCAGCATTTT
TRBV7-9	NA	TRBJ2-7	few	CASSASRLRGGEQYF	TGTGCCAGCAGCGCCTCACGGCTTAGGGGAGGCGAGCAGTACTTC
TRBV19	TRBD1	TRBJ1-2	few	CASTPDRVVYGYTF	TGTGCCAGTACCCCGGACAGGGTGGTCTATGGCTACACCTTC
TRBV9	NA	TRBJ2-3	few	CASRQDGVTDTQYF	TGTGCCAGCCGACAGGACGGCGTGACAGATACGCAGTATTTT
TRBV6-5	NA	TRBJ2-7	NA	CASSYDRAYEQYF	TGTGCCAGCAGTTACGACAGAGCCTACGAGCAGTACTTC
TRBV9	TRBD1	TRBJ2-7	few	CASSETGTGTYEQYF	TGTGCCAGCAGCGAAACAGGGACAGGAACCTACGAGCAGTACTTC
TRBV6-1	TRBD1	TRBJ1-2	few	CASSEAPRDSYGYTF	TGTGCCAGCAGTGAAGCTCCCCGGGACAGCTATGGCTACACCTTC
TRBV2	NA	TRBJ2-5	NA	CASKFQETQYF	TGTGCCAGCAAGTTCCAAGAGACCCAGTACTTC
TRBV28	NA	TRBJ2-7	few	CASKKGWVDEQYF	TGTGCCAGCAAGAAGGGATGGGTCGACGAGCAGTACTTC
TRBV10-2	NA	TRBJ2-7	NA	CASSGQEHSYEQYF	TGCGCCAGCAGTGGACAGGAGCATTCCTACGAGCAGTACTTC
TRBV2	NA	TRBJ2-4	NA	CASSEAWRQVYQYF	TGTGCCAGCAGTGAAGCGTGGAGACAAGTATATCAGTACTTC
TRBV2	NA	TRBJ2-3	NA	CASSEVNTDTQYF	TGTGCCAGCAGTGAGGTCAACACAGATACGCAGTATTTT
TRBV30	NA	TRBJ1-1	NA	CVLRAQVGTEAFF	TGTGTCTTGAGGGCACAGGTAGGAACTGAAGCTTTCTTT
TRBV4-3	NA	TRBJ1-2	NA	CASSPETGTWKTGYGYTF	TGCGCCAGCAGCCCCGAGACGGGAACCTGGAAAACGGGCTATGGCTACACCTTC
TRBV29-1	NA	TRBJ1-2	many	CSVEVLARAGSGYTF	TGCAGCGTTGAAGTCTTGGCCAGGGCCGGTTCTGGCTACACCTTC
TRBV28	NA	TRBJ2-7	NA	CASSLPQESYEQYF	TGTGCCAGCAGTTTACCGCAGGAGTCCTACGAGCAGTACTTC
TRBV6-5	NA	TRBJ2-5	NA	CASSGGRSQETQYF	TGCGCCAGCAGTGGAGGCAGGTCCCAAGAGACCCAGTACTTC
TRBV5-6	NA	TRBJ2-3	few	CASSRRDGTDTQYF	TGTGCCAGCAGCCGGAGGGACGGCACAGATACGCAGTATTTT
TRBV6-1	NA	TRBJ2-2	NA	CASRRDPNTGELFF	TGTGCCAGCAGGAGGGACCCCAACACCGGGGAGCTGTTTTTT
TRBV9	NA	TRBJ1-2	NA	CASSVGRAGELHGYTF	TGTGCCAGCAGCGTAGGTAGGGCAGGGGAGCTCCACGGCTACACCTTC
TRBV7-2	TRBD1	TRBJ2-2	few	CASSTRDRDTGELFF	TGTGCCAGCAGCACCCGGGACAGGGACACCGGGGAGCTGTTTTTT
TRBV27	NA	TRBJ1-4	NA	CASFYGGTNEKLFF	TGTGCCAGCTTCTACGGGGGTACTAATGAAAAACTGTTTTTT
TRBV7-6	NA	TRBJ2-5	few	CASSSSTASETQYF	TGTGCCAGCAGCTCCTCGACAGCGTCAGAGACCCAGTACTTC
TRBV2	NA	TRBJ1-4	NA	CASRLLQGGDEKLFF	TGTGCCAGCAGGCTACTACAGGGTGGGGATGAAAAACTGTTTTTT